A single sample gave rise to the 3 T cell receptor beta chains below, sequenced in a study of T cells in women clearing cervical HPV infection. Sequenced by immunoSEQ multiplex PCR; TCRdb stores in-frame clones only, minus some. This table holds more than 30,000 clones. Sequences were obtained from blood buffy coat. Receptors originate from a woman aged 18-70 years with a cervical HPV16 infection that either progressed to CIN3+ or cleared (not recorded which).

For this clone: The missing CDR3 end, 3 residues past where the read stops, is filled in from the germline J gene. V is TRBV6-2 or TRBV6-3 and J is TRBJ2-3; D remains unclear. CDR3 length equals 12 residues. Germline CDR1 and CDR2: MNHEY and SVGEGT. Trimming took 7 bases from V and 3 from J, leaving 8 bases between them. CDR3 sequence: CASKASTDTQYF. Partial CDR3 DNA: TGTGCCAGCAAGGCTAGTACAGATACG.

With respect to this clone: Read sequence stops 3 residues before the CDR3 end, and the germline J gene provides the missing end. V gene TRBV18 combines with J gene TRBJ1-1, with D maybe TRBD1 (6 bases). Germline CDR1 reads KGHSH; CDR2 reads LQKENI. The CDR3 is 16 residues long. V lost 3 bases, J lost 2 bases, and 16 bases lay in between. CDR3 amino acids: CASSPPTTGFNTEAFF. The CDR3 DNA, read in part, is TGTGCCAGCTCACCCCCAACGACAGGATTTAACACTGAA.

To note about this clone: The read ends 3 residues shy of where the CDR3 ends; the end is completed using the germline J gene. The chain recombines TRBV2 with TRBJ1-1; weak D call: TRBD1 (5 bases). The CDR3 covers 14 residues. The germline V gene encodes CDR1 SNHLY and CDR2 FYNNEI. Trimming took 4 bases from V and 1 from J, leaving 10 bases between them. The CDR3 DNA, read in part, is TGTGCCAGCAGTGGCGGGACTCAGAACACTGAA. Residues: CASSGGTQNTE. Given in full, the CDR3 is CASSGGTQNTEAFF.